This is a list of T cell receptor beta chains from one sample in a study of high-grade serous ovarian cancer treatment subgroups. Method: immunoSEQ multiplex PCR; TCRdb's copy keeps in-frame clones and lacks some. The table includes about 2,700 clones, roughly 72% detected once. The sequenced sample was tumor tissue. The receptors originated from a human donor with high-grade serous ovarian cancer. Each CDR3 is given with its conserved first and last residue. Each record gives: D gene, V gene, J gene, clone size, CDR3 protein, CDR3 DNA. A D gene is named only where the DNA matches it firmly. The size field is filled for only some rows; it gives once, few, many or a size class.

d_call: -
v_call: TRBV6-5
j_call: TRBJ1-5
clone_size: -
cdr3_aa: CASSYTLGTLPQHF
cdr3_nt: TGTGCCAGCAGTTACACATTGGGGACCCTGCCCCAGCATTTT

d_call: -
v_call: TRBV7-2
j_call: TRBJ2-6
clone_size: -
cdr3_aa: CASSLSGAGANVLTF
cdr3_nt: TGTGCCAGCAGCTTATCAGGAGCTGGGGCCAACGTCCTGACTTTC

d_call: TRBD2
v_call: TRBV7-2
j_call: TRBJ2-3
clone_size: -
cdr3_aa: CASSFGGGATDTQYF
cdr3_nt: TGTGCCAGCAGCTTCGGCGGGGGAGCCACAGATACGCAGTATTTT

d_call: -
v_call: TRBV6-5
j_call: TRBJ1-2
clone_size: -
cdr3_aa: CASSYGGNGYTF
cdr3_nt: TGTGCCAGCAGTTACGGGGGTAATGGCTACACCTTC

d_call: -
v_call: TRBV25-1
j_call: TRBJ2-5
clone_size: -
cdr3_aa: CASGSRYQETQYF
cdr3_nt: TGTGCCAGCGGATCGCGGTACCAAGAGACCCAGTACTTC

d_call: -
v_call: TRBV5-1
j_call: TRBJ2-7
clone_size: -
cdr3_aa: CASSLDVGPYEQYF
cdr3_nt: TGCGCCAGCAGCTTGGATGTGGGACCCTACGAGCAGTACTTC

d_call: -
v_call: TRBV7-9
j_call: TRBJ1-1
clone_size: few
cdr3_aa: CASSPTGSTEAFF
cdr3_nt: TGTGCCAGCAGCCCCACAGGGTCCACTGAAGCTTTCTTT

d_call: -
v_call: TRBV9
j_call: TRBJ1-2
clone_size: -
cdr3_aa: CASSHSRSNYGYTF
cdr3_nt: TGTGCCAGCAGCCATAGCAGGTCGAACTATGGCTACACCTTC

d_call: -
v_call: TRBV7-9
j_call: TRBJ1-2
clone_size: once
cdr3_aa: CASSLDNPAFNYGYTF
cdr3_nt: TGTGCCAGCAGCTTAGATAATCCAGCTTTTAACTATGGCTACACCTTC

d_call: -
v_call: TRBV9
j_call: TRBJ2-7
clone_size: -
cdr3_aa: CASSAGVLGANEQYF
cdr3_nt: TGTGCCAGCAGCGCAGGGGTTCTGGGGGCTAACGAGCAGTACTTC

d_call: -
v_call: TRBV11-2
j_call: TRBJ2-1
clone_size: -
cdr3_aa: CASSLDVNFNEQFF
cdr3_nt: TGTGCCAGCAGCTTAGATGTTAACTTCAATGAGCAGTTCTTC

d_call: TRBD2
v_call: TRBV15
j_call: TRBJ2-5
clone_size: -
cdr3_aa: CATSRAQRGAGGTQYF
cdr3_nt: TGTGCCACCAGCAGAGCCCAGCGGGGGGCCGGGGGGACCCAGTACTTC

d_call: -
v_call: TRBV5-8
j_call: TRBJ1-5
clone_size: -
cdr3_aa: CASSLGRLLNQPQHF
cdr3_nt: TGTGCCAGCAGCTTGGGACGTCTCCTCAATCAGCCCCAGCATTTT

d_call: TRBD1
v_call: TRBV11-3
j_call: TRBJ2-5
clone_size: -
cdr3_aa: CASSFDRDQETQYF
cdr3_nt: TGTGCCAGCAGCTTCGACAGGGATCAAGAGACCCAGTACTTC

d_call: -
v_call: TRBV2
j_call: TRBJ2-3
clone_size: large
cdr3_aa: CASSEWGSKGRIADTQYF
cdr3_nt: TGTGCCAGCAGTGAATGGGGTAGCAAGGGTCGAATCGCAGATACGCAGTATTTT

d_call: TRBD2
v_call: TRBV6-5
j_call: TRBJ2-1
clone_size: few
cdr3_aa: CASSYDSLAGYNEQFF
cdr3_nt: TGTGCCAGCAGTTACGATTCACTAGCGGGGTACAATGAGCAGTTCTTC

d_call: TRBD1
v_call: TRBV30
j_call: TRBJ1-1
clone_size: few
cdr3_aa: CAWSADRRTEAFF
cdr3_nt: TGTGCCTGGAGCGCGGACAGGCGGACTGAAGCTTTCTTT

d_call: TRBD1
v_call: TRBV11-2
j_call: TRBJ1-2
clone_size: -
cdr3_aa: CASSLGTGDGYTF
cdr3_nt: TGTGCCAGCAGCTTAGGGACAGGGGACGGCTACACCTTC

d_call: -
v_call: TRBV11-2
j_call: TRBJ1-5
clone_size: -
cdr3_aa: CASSWGGSNQPQHF
cdr3_nt: TGTGCCAGCAGCTGGGGGGGGAGTAATCAGCCCCAGCATTTT

d_call: -
v_call: TRBV7-9
j_call: TRBJ2-6
clone_size: -
cdr3_aa: CASSLDLYHESRANVLTF
cdr3_nt: TGCGCCAGCAGCCTGGACCTATACCATGAAAGTCGGGCCAACGTCCTGACTTTC

d_call: -
v_call: TRBV5-4
j_call: TRBJ2-7
clone_size: few
cdr3_aa: CASSLVSSYEQYF
cdr3_nt: TGTGCCAGCAGCTTGGTCAGTTCCTACGAGCAGTACTTC

d_call: -
v_call: TRBV10-2
j_call: TRBJ2-7
clone_size: once
cdr3_aa: CASSESRAGPRQYF
cdr3_nt: TGCGCCAGCAGTGAGTCTCGGGCAGGGCCCCGACAGTACTTC

d_call: -
v_call: TRBV6-1
j_call: TRBJ1-1
clone_size: -
cdr3_aa: CASSPGASEAFF
cdr3_nt: TGTGCCAGCAGCCCCGGCGCCTCGGAAGCTTTCTTT

d_call: TRBD2
v_call: TRBV7-3
j_call: TRBJ2-1
clone_size: -
cdr3_aa: CASSSASGLNNEQFF
cdr3_nt: TGTGCCAGCAGCTCCGCTAGCGGGCTGAATAATGAGCAGTTCTTC

d_call: -
v_call: TRBV6-1
j_call: TRBJ2-5
clone_size: -
cdr3_aa: CASSDRGGWETQYF
cdr3_nt: TGTGCCAGCAGTGATAGGGGGGGTTGGGAGACCCAGTACTTC

d_call: -
v_call: TRBV13
j_call: TRBJ2-4
clone_size: -
cdr3_aa: CASSAEGGAKNIQYF
cdr3_nt: TGTGCCAGCAGCGCGGAGGGAGGTGCCAAAAACATTCAGTACTTC

d_call: -
v_call: TRBV6-6
j_call: TRBJ2-7
clone_size: -
cdr3_aa: CASSRMSSYEQYF
cdr3_nt: TGTGCCAGCAGCCGGATGAGCTCCTACGAGCAGTACTTC

d_call: TRBD1
v_call: TRBV5-4
j_call: TRBJ2-7
clone_size: -
cdr3_aa: CASSGIGGDEQYF
cdr3_nt: TGTGCCAGCAGCGGAATAGGGGGCGACGAGCAGTACTTC

d_call: TRBD1
v_call: TRBV5-5
j_call: TRBJ2-7
clone_size: -
cdr3_aa: CASSLQGAPIEQYF
cdr3_nt: TGTGCCAGCAGCTTACAGGGGGCGCCCATCGAGCAGTACTTC

d_call: TRBD2
v_call: TRBV19
j_call: TRBJ2-2
clone_size: few
cdr3_aa: CASRTGTSGAGELFF
cdr3_nt: TGTGCCAGTAGGACAGGGACTAGCGGGGCCGGGGAGCTGTTTTTT

d_call: -
v_call: TRBV11-2
j_call: TRBJ2-4
clone_size: -
cdr3_aa: CASSFGWDGSLAKNIQYF
cdr3_nt: TGTGCCAGCAGCTTCGGGTGGGACGGCAGCCTAGCCAAAAACATTCAGTACTTC

d_call: TRBD1
v_call: TRBV5-1
j_call: TRBJ1-1
clone_size: -
cdr3_aa: CASSTRQGNTEAFF
cdr3_nt: TGCGCCAGCAGCACCCGACAGGGTAACACTGAAGCTTTCTTT

d_call: -
v_call: TRBV4-1
j_call: TRBJ2-7
clone_size: few
cdr3_aa: CASSQTGTLRGQYF
cdr3_nt: TGCGCCAGCAGCCAAACCGGGACCCTAAGAGGGCAGTACTTC

d_call: TRBD1
v_call: TRBV11-2
j_call: TRBJ1-4
clone_size: once
cdr3_aa: CASSSSGQREKLFF
cdr3_nt: TGTGCCAGCAGCTCCTCGGGACAGAGGGAGAAACTGTTTTTT

d_call: -
v_call: TRBV6-5
j_call: TRBJ1-1
clone_size: -
cdr3_aa: CASSWDGGGNTEAFF
cdr3_nt: TGTGCCAGCAGTTGGGACGGCGGAGGGAACACTGAAGCTTTCTTT

d_call: -
v_call: TRBV7-8
j_call: TRBJ1-1
clone_size: once
cdr3_aa: CASSPDIGTEAFF
cdr3_nt: TGTGCCAGCAGCCCCGATATCGGAACTGAAGCTTTCTTT

d_call: -
v_call: TRBV2
j_call: TRBJ1-5
clone_size: -
cdr3_aa: CATKGVGNQPQHF
cdr3_nt: TGTGCCACCAAAGGGGTGGGCAATCAGCCCCAGCATTTT

d_call: -
v_call: TRBV11-2
j_call: TRBJ1-4
clone_size: -
cdr3_aa: CASSLVTLNEKLFF
cdr3_nt: TGTGCCAGCAGCTTAGTGACGTTGAATGAAAAACTGTTTTTT

d_call: -
v_call: TRBV19
j_call: TRBJ2-1
clone_size: -
cdr3_aa: CASSPRGLVVNEQFF
cdr3_nt: TGTGCCAGTAGTCCCAGGGGCCTCGTGGTCAATGAGCAGTTCTTC

d_call: -
v_call: TRBV18
j_call: TRBJ1-4
clone_size: -
cdr3_aa: CASSPPASEKLFF
cdr3_nt: TGTGCCAGCTCACCACCCGCAAGCGAAAAACTGTTTTTT

d_call: TRBD1
v_call: TRBV11-2
j_call: TRBJ1-2
clone_size: -
cdr3_aa: CASSLQGATNYGYTF
cdr3_nt: TGTGCCAGCAGCTTACAGGGGGCGACTAACTATGGCTACACCTTC

d_call: -
v_call: TRBV7-9
j_call: TRBJ2-5
clone_size: -
cdr3_aa: CASSLGTHRVPEKETQYF
cdr3_nt: TGTGCCAGCAGCTTAGGGACCCACCGCGTCCCAGAGAAAGAGACCCAGTACTTC

d_call: -
v_call: TRBV7-2
j_call: TRBJ2-7
clone_size: -
cdr3_aa: CASSLVTRSPDEQYF
cdr3_nt: TGTGCCAGCAGCTTAGTTACCAGGAGCCCTGATGAGCAGTACTTC

d_call: TRBD1
v_call: TRBV30
j_call: TRBJ1-1
clone_size: -
cdr3_aa: CAWTDSSRGGTEAFF
cdr3_nt: TGTGCCTGGACCGATAGTTCCAGGGGGGGCACTGAAGCTTTCTTT

d_call: -
v_call: TRBV5-4
j_call: TRBJ1-1
clone_size: -
cdr3_aa: CASTSPGDTEAFF
cdr3_nt: TGTGCCAGCACCAGCCCCGGGGACACTGAAGCTTTCTTT

d_call: TRBD1
v_call: TRBV19
j_call: TRBJ1-1
clone_size: -
cdr3_aa: CASSIGTGDFPEAFF
cdr3_nt: TGTGCCAGTAGTATAGGGACAGGCGACTTTCCTGAAGCTTTCTTT